This passage covers 32 T cell receptor beta chains from one sample sequenced in a study of human T cells and chemical hapten exposure. Documented time point: pre-sensitization, week 0. The treatment was: therapeutic diphenylcyclopropenone sensitization with weekly scalp DPC. TCRdb re-analysed the RACE reads in MiXCR, keeping a single row per CDR3 protein. The sample has 65,000 to 90,000 distinct CDR3 sequences, about 15% seen once. This material consisted of whole blood, taken in connection with sensitization to the hapten diphenylcyclopropenone (DPC). All receptors derive from a woman between 50 and 59 years old with alopecia areata. Some clones in this sample may be carry-over from other donors' samples.

This clonotype was counted at least ten times. The V and J genes are TRBV20-1 and TRBJ2-2; 10 bases are a match to TRBD2. The CDR3 length is 15 residues. Germline CDR1 and CDR2: DFQATT and SNEGSKA (reference sequence). The V gene end was trimmed by 2 bases and the J gene end by 2 bases; junction bases not matched to a gene: 2. As DNA, the CDR3 is TGCAGTGCTAGACCTAGCGGGAGTAACACCGGGGAGCTGTTTTTT. Translation: CSARPSGSNTGELFF.

In this sample, this clonotype turned up many times. The rearrangement links TRBV6-2 or TRBV6-3 to TRBJ2-2, with 8 bases that match TRBD1. Germline CDR1 is MNHEY and CDR2 is SVGEGT. This CDR3 comprises 17 residues. V dropped 6 bases and J dropped 4; count of bases not matched to a gene: 13. CDR3 sequence reads: CASSYDRGRRVTGELFF. In nucleotides, the CDR3 is TGTGCCAGCAGCTATGACAGGGGTCGACGGGTCACCGGGGAGCTGTTTTTT.

V usage is TRBV10-2 and J usage is TRBJ1-3; D not certain. CDR1 and CDR2 from the germline V gene are WSHSY and SAAADI. This CDR3 spans 16 amino acids. Trimming removed 5 bases at V and 1 base at J, with 15 bases between. The CDR3 DNA follows: TGCGCCAGCAGTTTCGGGCAGCAGAGTTCTGGAAACACCATATATTTT. Translated, it gives CASSFGQQSSGNTIYF.

In its sample, this clonotype was seen a few times. V and J are TRBV20-1 and TRBJ2-7; D may be TRBD2 (6 bases). The CDR3 has 15 residues. The V gene's germline CDR1 is DFQATT and CDR2 SNEGSKA (reference sequence). Trimming pared 2 bases from V and 8 bases from J, leaving 22 bases between. DNA of the CDR3: TGCAGTGCTAGAAGCATAGCGGAGCCGCCACTTCAGCAGTACTTC. As protein: CSARSIAEPPLQQYF.

V is TRBV27 and J is TRBJ1-6; 8 bases fit TRBD1. The CDR3 runs to 16 residues. The V segment lost 5 bases and the J segment 9 bases; nucleotides outside the gene matches: 12. CDR1 is MNHEY, CDR2 SMNVEV, per germline (reference sequence). The CDR3 reads CASSPFGQGGVSPLHF. CDR3 sequence (DNA): TGTGCCAGCAGTCCCTTCGGACAGGGAGGAGTTTCACCCCTCCACTTT.

The rearrangement links TRBV12-3 or TRBV12-4 to TRBJ1-1; no clear D. Trimming left V 6 bases short and J 7 bases short, with 6 bases between. CDR3 length: 10 residues. CDR3 nucleotide sequence: TGTGCCAGCAGCCGGTTTGAAGCTTTCTTT. This translates into CASSRFEAFF.

This clonotype was seen repeatedly, ten times or more. This chain joins TRBV6-2 or TRBV6-3 and TRBJ1-2; 7 bases agree with TRBD1. The CDR3 totals 14 residues. The germline V gene encodes CDR1 MNHEY and CDR2 SVGEGT. The V segment lost 0 bases and the J segment 3 bases; nucleotides outside the gene matches: 1. The CDR3 DNA reads TGTGCCAGCAGTTACTCGACAGGGTACTATGGCTACACCTTC. This codes for CASSYSTGYYGYTF.

The chain combines TRBV7-9 with TRBJ2-5, with 7 bases identical to TRBD2. The CDR3 has 13 residues. Germline V gene data show CDR1 as SEHNR and CDR2 as FQNEAQ (reference sequence). V shed 4 bases, J shed 7 bases, and the junction held 6 bases outside the gene matches. CDR3 sequence (DNA): TGTGCCAGCAGCTCCGGGACTACTGGGACCCAGTACTTC. Translating gives CASSSGTTGTQYF. Variable domain in full (rest from reference TRBV7-9 and TRBJ2-5): DTGVSQNPRHKITKRGQNVTFRCDPISEHNRLYWYRQTLGQGPEFLTYFQNEAQLEKSRLLSDRFSAERPKGSFSTLEIQRTEQGDSAMYLCASSSGTTGTQYFGPGTRLLVL.

V usage is TRBV14 and J usage is TRBJ1-4; a weak D match, TRBD1 (5 bases). Germline V gives CDR1 SGHDN, CDR2 FVKESK. V lost 4 bases, J lost 8 bases, and 14 bases lay in between. This CDR3 contains 14 residues. CDR3 DNA: TGTGCCAGCAGCCCCAGCGGGGGTAGGGAAAAACTGTTTTTT. Protein product: CASSPSGGREKLFF.

V usage is TRBV20-1 and J usage is TRBJ2-3, with TRBD1 identical over 9 bases. This CDR3 has 14 amino acids. J gave up 1 base and V 6 bases, and 5 bases lay outside the gene matches. Germline V gives CDR1 DFQATT, CDR2 SNEGSKA (reference sequence). The CDR3 here is CSAPDRGRTDTQYF. As DNA, the CDR3 is TGCAGTGCCCCGGACAGGGGACGCACAGATACGCAGTATTTT.

This clonotype has more than one count but fewer than ten. The CDR3 loop reads CASSAGTGGRTEAFF. The CDR3 DNA sequence: TGTGCCAGCAGCGCCGGGACAGGGGGCCGTACTGAAGCTTTCTTT. The V call is TRBV9, the J call TRBJ1-1, with 12 bases matching TRBD1. Germline lookup yields CDR1 SGDLS and CDR2 YYNGEE. This CDR3 is built from 15 residues. Trimming at V came to 3 bases and at J to 5 bases, leaving 5 bases not matched to a gene.

In its sample, this clonotype was seen many times. The chain employs TRBV12-3 or TRBV12-4 and TRBJ1-5; 10 bases are a match to TRBD1. V gave up 6 bases and J gave up 5 bases; unmatched junction bases: 7. This CDR3 is 15 amino acids long. CDR3 loop: CASRHPDRGHQPQHF. As DNA, the CDR3 is TGTGCCAGCAGACACCCTGACAGGGGGCATCAGCCCCAGCATTTT.

This clonotype was picked up a small number of times. The chain employs TRBV5-1 and TRBJ2-5; 8 bases map to TRBD2. The CDR3 sequence is 15 residues long. The ends lost 0 bases at V and 5 bases at J; junction bases unmatched: 6. Germline V gene data show CDR1 as SGHRS and CDR2 as YFSETQ. The CDR3 spells CASSLASGSLETQYF. In DNA form, the CDR3 reads TGCGCCAGCAGCTTGGCCAGCGGGAGTTTGGAGACCCAGTACTTC.

This clonotype was found a few times. The chain joins TRBV19 to TRBJ2-3; D ambiguous. The germline CDR1 and CDR2 sequences are LNHDA and SQIVND (reference sequence). This CDR3 spans 13 amino acids. Trimming shortened V by 5 bases and J by 0 bases, and 6 bases separated the two germline ends. The CDR3 reads CASSGFSTDTQYF. Here the CDR3 DNA reads TGTGCCAGTAGTGGCTTTAGCACAGATACGCAGTATTTT. The full variable domain, in which reference TRBV19 and TRBJ2-3 provide the parts outside the CDR3, is DGGITQSPKYLFRKEGQNVTLSCEQNLNHDAMYWYRQDPGQGLRLIYYSQIVNDFQKGDIAEGYSVSREKKESFPLTVTSAQKNPTAFYLCASSGFSTDTQYFGPGTRLTVL.

This clonotype turned up a few times. This sequence joins TRBV5-1 and TRBJ1-5; D call uncertain. In germline, CDR1 is SGHRS, CDR2 YFSETQ. V dropped 4 bases and J dropped 1 base, with 12 bases sitting between them. The CDR3 covers 15 residues. For the CDR3, the DNA is TGCGCCAGCAGCCCCCTCGGGCAGAGCAATCAGCCCCAGCATTTT. Encoded protein: CASSPLGQSNQPQHF.

The gene calls are TRBV4-3 and TRBJ2-3; D might be TRBD1 or TRBD2, each matching 5 bases. The CDR3 is 16 amino acids. V lost 0 bases and J lost 1, with 11 bases in between. CDR1 and CDR2 from the germline V gene are LGHNA and YSLEER. CDR3 bases: TGCGCCAGCAGCCAAGATGGGGGTTTCGGCACAGATACGCAGTATTTT. Protein product: CASSQDGGFGTDTQYF.

This clonotype was observed a handful of times. The chain links TRBV20-1 to TRBJ1-2, with unresolved D. Germline V gene sequence: CDR1 DFQATT, CDR2 SNEGSKA (reference sequence). Trimming removed 3 bases at V and 1 base at J, with 9 bases between. CDR3 length equals 13 residues. The CDR3 DNA sequence: TGCAGTGCTAGGGATGCCAATAACTATGGCTACACCTTC. Its protein product is CSARDANNYGYTF.

The V gene is TRBV7-6, the J gene TRBJ1-5; the match to TRBD1 covers 10 bases. Trimming took 6 bases from V and 1 from J; bases not matched to a gene: 18. This CDR3 is built from 20 residues. Per the germline V gene, CDR1 is SGHVS and CDR2 is FNYEAQ. The CDR3 sequence is CASSHHRRDRGQLSNQPQHF. The CDR3 DNA reads as TGTGCCAGCAGTCACCACAGACGGGACAGGGGCCAGCTGAGCAATCAGCCCCAGCATTTT.

This clonotype was seen a few times. This rearrangement joins TRBV11-2 to TRBJ2-1; 7 bases line up with TRBD2. The germline CDR1 and CDR2 sequences are SGHAT and FQNNGV. The V and J ends lost 5 bases and 3 bases, in that order; junction bases with no gene match: 10. The CDR3 covers 16 residues. CDR3 DNA sequence: TGTGCCAGCAGCATGACCCGGGACTACTACTACAATGAGCAGTTCTTC. It translates to CASSMTRDYYYNEQFF.

V is TRBV14 and J is TRBJ1-1, with D perhaps TRBD1 (6 bases). This CDR3 has 14 amino acids. Germline V gives CDR1 SGHDN, CDR2 FVKESK. The ends were cut back, 0 bases at V and 6 bases at J, with 11 bases in the middle. This CDR3 is CASSQEWGGSEAFF. The CDR3 nucleotides read TGTGCCAGCAGCCAAGAGTGGGGGGGCTCTGAAGCTTTCTTT.

This clonotype was counted between two and nine times. The genes are TRBV7-2 and TRBJ2-3, with 8 positions matching TRBD2. Germline V gene sequence: CDR1 SGHTA, CDR2 FQGNSA. Unmatched junction bases numbered 4, after V lost 6 bases and J lost 2 bases. The CDR3 is 14 amino acids. CDR3 in amino acids: CASSPGLVTDTQYF. The CDR3 DNA reads TGTGCCAGCAGTCCGGGACTAGTCACAGATACGCAGTATTTT.

This clonotype came up a few times. This sequence joins TRBV3-1 and TRBJ2-5, with D perhaps matching TRBD2 (6 bases). The CDR3 runs 16 residues. Trimming removed 3 bases from V and 2 bases from J, with 16 bases in between. The germline V gene has CDR1 LGHDT and CDR2 YNNKEL (reference sequence). CDR3 DNA: TGTGCCAGCAGCCAGCGGGGACTGACTGAACAAGAGACCCAGTACTTC. Residues: CASSQRGLTEQETQYF.

This chain uses TRBV20-1 with TRBJ2-1; a possible D gene is TRBD2 (6 bases). Germline-derived CDR1 and CDR2 are DFQATT and SNEGSKA (reference sequence). The CDR3 totals 11 residues. Deletions cut 2 bases from V and 12 bases from J, with 11 bases between. CDR3 nucleotides: TGCAGTGCTAGAATCGGGACTCTGCAGTTCTTC. This codes for CSARIGTLQFF.

This clonotype was seen a few times. The gene calls are TRBV12-3 or TRBV12-4 and TRBJ2-7; D is uncertain. The CDR3 extends over 15 amino acids. V lost 5 bases, J lost 3 bases, and 17 bases lay in between. CDR3 nucleotide sequence: TGTGCCAGCAGTCTAAGGGAAAGGACCCTCTACGAGCAGTACTTC. Encoded protein: CASSLRERTLYEQYF.

This chain uses TRBV21-1 with TRBJ1-3; TRBD1, the table's D call, was not compared with the DNA. TRBV21-1 is labeled a pseudogene. The CDR3 covers 16 residues. In DNA, the CDR3 is TGTGCCAGCAGCAAAGTGTGCGGGACAGATGGAAACACCATATATTTT. Protein: CASSKVCGTDGNTIYF.

This clonotype was recorded a few times. The J gene is TRBJ2-7, the V gene TRBV3-1; D is perhaps TRBD2 (5 bases). Germline V gives CDR1 LGHDT, CDR2 YNNKEL (reference sequence). The CDR3 covers 13 residues. The germline V and J ends were trimmed by 4 bases and 2 bases, with 9 bases remaining between them. CDR3 amino acids: CASSPRRTYEQYF. The CDR3 nucleotides read TGTGCCAGCAGCCCCCGGAGGACCTACGAGCAGTACTTC.

The gene calls are TRBV20-1 and TRBJ1-2; D perhaps matches TRBD1 (5 bases). This CDR3 comprises 11 residues. Germline V gene lookup returns CDR1 DFQATT and CDR2 SNEGSKA (reference sequence). The CDR3 nucleotides are TGCGGACCAAGCGCAGGGAAAGGCTACACCTTC. Its protein product is CGPSAGKGYTF.

There are a few counts of this clonotype. The DNA of the CDR3 is TGCAGTGCTAGTTTGGGGTCTGGGGCCAACGTCCTGACTTTC. It is translated as CSASLGSGANVLTF. The chain carries TRBV20-1 and TRBJ2-6; D gene unclear. V lost 3 bases and J lost 1, with 7 bases in between. The CDR3 is 14 residues long. The germline CDR1 and CDR2 sequences are DFQATT and SNEGSKA (reference sequence).

V is TRBV6-5 and J is TRBJ1-2; a possible D gene is TRBD1 (6 bases). Germline-derived CDR1 and CDR2 are MNHEY and SVGAGI. The CDR3 length is 13 residues. The V end was cut by 6 bases, the J end by 4 bases, with 12 bases between. CDR3 nucleotide sequence: TGTGCCAGCAGCTTTACAGGGCGCTATGGCTACACCTTC. Translating it yields CASSFTGRYGYTF.

The chain employs TRBV15 and TRBJ2-1; 8 nucleotides agree with TRBD1. Trimming took 0 bases from V and 2 from J; bases not matched to a gene: 3. CDR1 and CDR2 from the germline V gene are LNHNV and YYDKDF (reference sequence). The CDR3 sequence is 16 residues long. The CDR3 spells CATSRDRTGTYNEQFF. The CDR3 coding sequence is TGTGCCACCAGCAGAGACCGGACAGGGACCTACAATGAGCAGTTCTTC.

The chain couples TRBV7-8 to TRBJ2-3; 13 bases agree with TRBD2. The CDR3 is made up of 15 amino acids. Germline CDR1 reads SGHVS; CDR2 reads FQNEAQ. J gave up 5 bases and V 1 base, and 0 bases lay outside the gene matches. CDR3 bases: TGTGCCAGCAGCTTAGGGACTAGCGGGAGAGATACGCAGTATTTT. Translated, it gives CASSLGTSGRDTQYF.

The chain carries TRBV12-3 or TRBV12-4 and TRBJ2-4; 9 nucleotides agree with TRBD1. Unmatched junction bases numbered 7, after V lost 1 base and J lost 6 bases. The length of the CDR3 is 16 residues. The CDR3 sequence: CASSLGDRVSTNIQYF. CDR3 coding DNA: TGTGCCAGCAGTTTAGGGGACAGGGTATCGACAAACATTCAGTACTTC.